The present entry profiles one T cell receptor (beta chain) with its context. Its target antigen remains unknown. No much larger clone is present one base from it, and per-base qualities are unavailable. Whole blood was collected in K2EDTA tubes by collaborating institutions according to the institutions' own protocols. For TCRbeta analysis, collaborators shipped samples in one of three forms: frozen whole blood, isolated PBMCs, or DNA extracted from either of those sample types. TCRbeta CDR3 regions were amplified from genomic DNA using the immunoSEQ Assay, a bias-controlled multiplex PCR. In the source study's methods: Nucleated cell counts per sample were estimated from amplification of reference gene primers within the assay. Sequence reads were collapsed and filtered to measure the absolute abundance of every unique TCRbeta CDR3 rearrangement. For each sample, productive Simpson clonality was calculated as the square root of Simpson's diversity index across productive rearrangements. Drawn from immuneACCESS, this table holds only the in-frame rearrangements with V and J called that TCRdb kept. Clones are partly lost; checked studies trace under half to an unresolved V gene and leave the rest unexplained. V and J calls and clone size follow that table, whereas D and trimming were derived from the DNA. In all, the sample holds about 400,000 clones, and 89% of those were seen once. More than 1% of the sample lies in the top ten.

These data come from a study of blood T cell repertoires in COVID-19 (dated by TCRdb to between 2020 and 2021). For the wider study: Collaborator samples came from the United States, Italy and Spain and covered acute and convalescent phases of COVID-19. Where available, HLA class I and class II types were obtained from metadata supplied by the sample provider rather than from assay-based typing. The sample metadata nearly always contained a de-identified subject ID, COVID-19 status, age in years and sex. The prospective study material was composed of cDNA or gDNA derived from T cells, B-cell-depleted T cells, or PBMCs. Samples came from the ongoing ImmuneRACE study (first 160 participants) plus 1,254 subjects from 6 global collaborators. The dataset comprised deeply sampled blood TCRbeta repertoires from subjects exposed to, actively infected with, or recovered from COVID-19. The repertoires were made available in a free public database intended to serve as a resource for research on the immune response to SARS-CoV-2. Study-wide conclusions, independent of this receptor: The amount of clinical and demographic metadata varied by source and participant and was provided uncurated.

For CDR1 and CDR2, the germline V gene (reference sequence) lists LGHDT and YNNKEL. From the cysteine up to the phenylalanine, the CDR3 has a length of 21 residues. Only the CDR3 region is kept as DNA, spanning 63 bases read in frame from base 1. V and J lose 1 base and 0 bases, and a span of 25 bases separates them. This receptor was identified in a man aged 40-55 years with acute or convalescent COVID-19. Sequenced material: peripheral blood. The chain joins TRBV3-1 (or the pseudogene TRBV3-2) to TRBJ1-3, with TRBD1 tentatively as D gene (5 bases match). The CDR3 is CASSQARGRTSIHLSGNTIYF. Read as DNA, the sequence is TGTGCCAGCAGCCAAGCTCGAGGTAGGACATCCATTCATCTCTCTGGAAACACCATATATTTT.